This TCR beta chain was observed in a study of cytomegalovirus exposure and HLA in healthy donors. Whole-study context: Genotyping showed around 80% of approximately 430 donors falling in the Caucasian-associated ancestry cluster.

V lost 0 bases, J lost 2 bases, and 12 bases lay in between. The CDR3 runs 16 residues. Germline CDR1 reads MNHEY; CDR2 reads SVGAGI. PCR amplification relied on 60 Vbeta primers (plus 13 Jbeta primers). The assay was immunoSEQ multiplex PCR, and TCRdb's table has in-frame clones only and misses some. The sample lists about 180,000 clones, 79% occurring once. This clone turned up a few times. Although they were nominally healthy when sampled, donors likely had unrecorded immune exposures. The V gene is TRBV6-5, the J gene TRBJ2-3; D is possibly TRBD2 (6 bases). This clonotype originated in a woman in her 40s in good health and CMV-seronegative. The specimen sequenced was PBMCs. The CDR3 reads CASSYSQEGTTDTQYF. For the CDR3, the DNA is TGTGCCAGCAGTTACTCTCAGGAGGGCACCACAGATACGCAGTATTTT.